Presented here are 3 T cell receptor beta chains from one specimen sequenced in a study of naive and memory T cell subsets. Study results and caveats: Especially in CD8 cells, naive repertoires contained a few larger clonotypes, possibly CD45RA-re-expressing memory cells.

Their antigen targets remain unknown. An equimolar mix of two oligonucleotides served as the beta constant-region primer for TRBC1 and TRBC2. Four rounds of PCR amplified the ligated cDNA using nested alpha and beta constant-region primers plus SP2. TCRdb re-called the UMI-ligation and nested PCR reads through MiXCR, storing one row per CDR3 protein. Of around 100,000 distinct CDR3 sequences in the sample, approximately 14% were seen once. The sample was naive CD8+ T cells from blood. These receptors originate from a human donor in good health.

V gene TRBV12-3 or TRBV12-4 combines with J gene TRBJ2-2, with 7 bases that match TRBD2. The CDR3 covers 13 residues. Trimming took 9 bases from V and 10 from J; bases not matched to a gene: 11. DNA of the CDR3: TGTGCCAGTAGGCAGCGGGAACAAGCGGAGCTGTTTTTT. Protein: CASRQREQAELFF.

V gene TRBV11-1 combines with J gene TRBJ2-4, with TRBD1 as a possible D gene (5 bases). The CDR3 contains 12 residues. V was pared by 8 bases and J by 3 bases, with 8 bases between. Germline assignment: CDR1 SGHAT and CDR2 FQDESV (reference sequence). CDR3 DNA sequence: TGTGCCAGCGGGGCGGACAAAAACATTCAGTACTTC. Translating it yields CASGADKNIQYF.

The gene calls are TRBV19 and TRBJ2-1, with D tentatively TRBD1 (6 bases). The germline V gene encodes CDR1 LNHDA and CDR2 SQIVND (reference sequence). Trimming left V 6 bases short and J 6 bases short, with 18 bases between. The CDR3 sequence is 15 residues long. The CDR3 bases are TGTGCCAGTAGCTTTGGGACAAAGGCGATCAATGAGCAGTTCTTC. As protein: CASSFGTKAINEQFF.